This is a list of T cell receptor beta chains from one sample in a study of OX40 agonist ivuxolimab in advanced cancers. Method: immunoSEQ multiplex PCR; TCRdb's copy keeps in-frame clones and lacks some. Among roughly 120,000 clones listed, around 93% were seen once. The sequencing used CD4+ or CD8+ T cells sorted from blood, collected in a trial of the OX40 agonist ivuxolimab. The receptors were sampled from an adult with an advanced solid tumor such as melanoma, head and neck, liver or kidney cancer. CDR3s include the opening cysteine and the closing phenylalanine or tryptophan. The D gene is left open where the match is weak. Clone size is shown for a subset of rows, as once, few, many or a class of expanded clone.

clone_size | j_call | v_call | d_call | cdr3_length | cdr3_nt | cdr3_aa
NA | TRBJ2-7 | TRBV7-2 | TRBD2 | 15 | TGTGCCAGCAGCTCCACGGGGACTAGCGCCTACGAGCAGTACTTC | CASSSTGTSAYEQYF
NA | TRBJ1-5 | TRBV18 | NA | 13 | TGTGCCAGCTCACAGGGGCGTGATCAGCCCCAGCATTTT | CASSQGRDQPQHF
NA | TRBJ2-3 | TRBV5-1 | TRBD2 | 16 | TGCGCCAGCAGCGAAGGGACTAGCGAGACCACAGATACGCAGTATTTT | CASSEGTSETTDTQYF
NA | TRBJ2-7 | TRBV28 | NA | 14 | TGTGCCAGCAGTTTGGCGAGGACTTACTACGAGCAGTACTTC | CASSLARTYYEQYF
NA | TRBJ2-7 | TRBV19 | TRBD2 | 19 | TGTGCCAGTAGTATAGCGGGACCGTCTATTAGCGGGAGTAGCAACGAGCAGTACTTC | CASSIAGPSISGSSNEQYF
NA | TRBJ2-3 | TRBV6-4 | NA | 13 | TGTGCCAGCGCCCGGGTCCCAAGGGATACGCAGTATTTT | CASARVPRDTQYF
NA | TRBJ2-6 | TRBV5-8 | NA | 15 | TGTGCCAGCAGCAGACAGAGCTCTGGGGCCAACGTCCTGACTTTC | CASSRQSSGANVLTF
NA | TRBJ2-7 | TRBV7-3 | TRBD2 | 16 | TGTGCCAGCAGCCAAAAACTAGCGGGACTCCAGGGGGAGCAGTACTTC | CASSQKLAGLQGEQYF
NA | TRBJ2-7 | TRBV12-5 | NA | 12 | TGTGCTAGTGGACCCGGACCCTACGAGCAGTACTTC | CASGPGPYEQYF
NA | TRBJ1-2 | TRBV18 | NA | 14 | TGTGCCAGCTCACCAGGAGACACAGGTCTTGGCTACACCTTC | CASSPGDTGLGYTF
NA | TRBJ1-1 | TRBV9 | NA | 11 | TGTGCCAGCGGGAGGAACACTGAAGCTTTCTTT | CASGRNTEAFF
NA | TRBJ2-2 | TRBV7-9 | NA | 14 | TGTGCCAGCAGCTGGGGACGTAACACCGGGGAGCTGTTTTTT | CASSWGRNTGELFF
NA | TRBJ2-2 | TRBV10-3 | TRBD1 | 14 | TGTGCCATCAGTGAGAGACAGGGTCCGGGGGAGCTGTTTTTT | CAISERQGPGELFF
NA | TRBJ1-5 | TRBV30 | NA | 13 | TGTGCCTGGAGTAGGGGGGGCGGTCAGCCCCAGCATTTT | CAWSRGGGQPQHF
NA | TRBJ1-2 | TRBV18 | NA | 16 | TGTGCCAGCTCACCGGTCCAGGGCCTAACTAACTATGGCTACACCTTC | CASSPVQGLTNYGYTF
NA | TRBJ2-7 | TRBV28 | TRBD2 | 16 | TGTGCCAGCAGTTTAACTAGCGGGACCCTCTCCTACGAGCAGTACTTC | CASSLTSGTLSYEQYF
once | TRBJ2-7 | TRBV11-3 | NA | 14 | TGTGCCAGCAGCCCATTAGCACAGTTGGGCGAGCAGTACTTC | CASSPLAQLGEQYF
NA | TRBJ2-1 | TRBV5-1 | NA | 14 | TGCGCCAGCAGCTTCACAGAAACGGTGGGTGAGCAGTTCTTC | CASSFTETVGEQFF
NA | TRBJ1-1 | TRBV28 | NA | 15 | TGTGCCAGCAGGGGTTCCGGACAGATGAACACTGAAGCTTTCTTT | CASRGSGQMNTEAFF
few | TRBJ1-2 | TRBV30 | NA | 16 | TGTGCCTGGTCGACTCAGACCCCTAGAGCTAACTATGGCTACACCTTC | CAWSTQTPRANYGYTF
NA | TRBJ2-5 | TRBV4-1 | TRBD2 | 16 | TGCGCCAGCAGCCAAGAAGGACTAGCGGGGCAAGAGACCCAGTACTTC | CASSQEGLAGQETQYF
few | TRBJ2-7 | TRBV5-6 | NA | 13 | TGTGCCAGCAGCCGGGGAACAGGGTCCGAGCAGTACTTC | CASSRGTGSEQYF
NA | TRBJ2-7 | TRBV7-2 | TRBD1 | 14 | TGTGCCAGCAGCTTTCAACAGGGGGCATACGAGCAGTACTTC | CASSFQQGAYEQYF
once | TRBJ2-2 | TRBV9 | NA | 13 | TGTGCCAGCAGAGGACGGGAAACCGGGGAGCTGTTTTTT | CASRGRETGELFF
few | TRBJ2-3 | TRBV27 | NA | 12 | TGTGCCAGCAGAGAGGGTGCAAGCTCGCAGTATTTT | CASREGASSQYF
NA | TRBJ2-7 | TRBV2 | NA | 13 | TGTGCCAGCAGTGAGCAAATACCCTACGAGCAGTACTTC | CASSEQIPYEQYF
NA | TRBJ2-7 | TRBV9 | NA | 15 | TGTGCCAGCAGCGCCTCCGGGAGTTATTCCTACGAGCAGTACTTC | CASSASGSYSYEQYF
NA | TRBJ1-1 | TRBV27 | NA | 12 | TGTGCCAGCAAGGGAATGAACACTGAAGCTTTCTTT | CASKGMNTEAFF
NA | TRBJ2-1 | TRBV15 | TRBD2 | 14 | TGTGCCACCAGCAGAGATTCCGGGAGGGATGAGCAGTTCTTC | CATSRDSGRDEQFF
NA | TRBJ2-7 | TRBV7-9 | TRBD2 | 14 | TGTGCCAGCAGCTTCCTAGCGGGAGGACATGAGCAGTACTTC | CASSFLAGGHEQYF
once | TRBJ2-7 | TRBV6-5 | NA | 13 | TGTGCCAGCAAGTTGGGCCTTTTCTACGAGCAGTACTTC | CASKLGLFYEQYF
NA | TRBJ2-1 | TRBV15 | NA | 15 | TGTGCCACCAGCAGAGACAGCGGTTCCTACAATGAGCAGTTCTTC | CATSRDSGSYNEQFF
NA | TRBJ2-7 | TRBV21-1 | NA | 13 | TGTGCCAGCACCCGGAACAGGGTCTACGAGCAGTACTTC | CASTRNRVYEQYF
NA | TRBJ1-3 | TRBV6-1 | NA | 14 | TGTGCCAGCAGTCCTGGGACAACTGGAAACACCATATATTTT | CASSPGTTGNTIYF
NA | TRBJ1-6 | TRBV5-1 | NA | 15 | TGCGCCAGCAGCTTGGAGTACAGGGTAAAATCACCCCTCCACTTT | CASSLEYRVKSPLHF
NA | TRBJ2-5 | TRBV6-1 | TRBD2 | 14 | TGTGCCAGCAATAGCGGGAGGGCCCTGGAGACCCAGTACTTC | CASNSGRALETQYF
NA | TRBJ1-1 | TRBV21-1 | NA | 13 | TGTGCCAGCCCCTCAGGGTTGAACACTGAAGCTTTCTTT | CASPSGLNTEAFF
NA | TRBJ1-5 | TRBV28 | NA | 15 | TGTGCCAGCGTGGAGGGTAGTAATAGCAATCAGCCCCAGCATTTT | CASVEGSNSNQPQHF
NA | TRBJ2-6 | TRBV5-4 | NA | 15 | TGTGCCAGCAGCTTGCGAATGTCTGGGGCCAACGTCCTGACTTTC | CASSLRMSGANVLTF
NA | TRBJ1-1 | TRBV5-1 | TRBD1 | 14 | TGCGCCAGCAGCCCCGGGACAGCGAACACTGAAGCTTTCTTT | CASSPGTANTEAFF
NA | TRBJ2-1 | TRBV7-3 | NA | 15 | TGTGCCAGCAGCTTTAGGGGCTTTCCGAACAATGAGCAGTTCTTC | CASSFRGFPNNEQFF
NA | TRBJ1-1 | TRBV5-6 | NA | 13 | TGTGCCAGCAGCTTAGCGGGCCCTACTGAAGCTTTCTTT | CASSLAGPTEAFF